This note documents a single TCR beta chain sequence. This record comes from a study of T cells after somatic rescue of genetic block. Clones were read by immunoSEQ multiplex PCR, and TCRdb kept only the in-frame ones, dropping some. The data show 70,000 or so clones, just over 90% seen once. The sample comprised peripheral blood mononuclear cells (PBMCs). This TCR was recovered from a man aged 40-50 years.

CDR3 region: CASSGRTEKLFF. CDR3 nucleotide sequence: TGTGCCAGCAGTGGACGGACAGAAAAACTGTTTTTT. This chain uses TRBV27 with TRBJ1-4; possible D gene TRBD1, 5 bases. Trimming shortened V by 5 bases and J by 8 bases, and 9 bases separated the two germline ends. There are 12 residues in the CDR3. Germline lookup yields CDR1 MNHEY and CDR2 SMNVEV (reference sequence).